These 2 T cell receptor beta chains were sequenced from one sample in a study of beta chain features in type 1 diabetes. Expressed TCRB transcripts were sequenced after all isolated RNA was converted to cDNA. Some clones are missing from TCRdb's copy, which holds only in-frame ones; the method was immunoSEQ multiplex PCR. Of 250,000 or so clones in the sample, 27% were seen once. Sequencing was carried out using central memory CD4+ T cells from blood. These receptors all stem from a young man in good health.

The chain employs TRBV18 and TRBJ1-2, with D possibly TRBD1 on 5 matching bases. V dropped 3 bases and J dropped 5 bases, with 13 bases sitting between them. The length of the CDR3 is 14 residues. Germline-derived CDR1 and CDR2 are KGHSH and LQKENI. CDR3 loop: CASSPPTGAYGYTF. The DNA of the CDR3 is TGTGCCAGCTCACCCCCGACCGGGGCGTATGGCTACACCTTC.

This clone showed up just a few times. CDR3 in DNA: TGTGCCAGCAGTGAAGGGGCCCGATACGAGCAGTACTTC. Translated, it gives CASSEGARYEQYF. V usage is TRBV6-5 and J usage is TRBJ2-7, with D possibly TRBD1 on 5 matching bases. The germline V gene has CDR1 MNHEY and CDR2 SVGAGI. V shed 5 bases and J shed 4 bases, with 12 bases lying between them. This CDR3 contains 13 residues.